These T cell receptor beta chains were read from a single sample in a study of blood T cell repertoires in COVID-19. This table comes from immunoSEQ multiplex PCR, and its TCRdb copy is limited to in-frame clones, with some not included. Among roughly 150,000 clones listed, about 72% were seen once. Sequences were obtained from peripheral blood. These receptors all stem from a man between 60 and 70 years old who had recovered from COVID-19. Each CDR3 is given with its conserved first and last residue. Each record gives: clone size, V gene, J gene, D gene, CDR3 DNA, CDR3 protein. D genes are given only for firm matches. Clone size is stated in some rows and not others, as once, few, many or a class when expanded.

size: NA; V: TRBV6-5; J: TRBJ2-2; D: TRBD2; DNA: TGTGCCAGCAGTTATTCGGGAGGGCCCTTGTCCGGGGAGCTGTTTTTT; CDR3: CASSYSGGPLSGELFF
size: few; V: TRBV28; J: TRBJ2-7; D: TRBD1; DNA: TGTGCCAGCAGCCCGACAGGGCTAGAGCAGTACTTC; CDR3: CASSPTGLEQYF
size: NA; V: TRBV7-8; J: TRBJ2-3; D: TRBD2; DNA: TGTGCCAGCAGCTTACCCAGCGGGGGGGCCGGGACGCAGTATTTT; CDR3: CASSLPSGGAGTQYF
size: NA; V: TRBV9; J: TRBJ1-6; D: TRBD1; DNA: TGTGCCAGCAGCGGACTGGGACAGGGGAATTCACCCCTCCACTTT; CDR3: CASSGLGQGNSPLHF
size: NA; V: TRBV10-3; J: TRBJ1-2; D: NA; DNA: TGTGCCATCAGTGATCCTGTTTCTGGCTACACCTTC; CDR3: CAISDPVSGYTF
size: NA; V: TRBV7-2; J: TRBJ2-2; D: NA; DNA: TGTGCCAGCAGCCCCCCCCGTAGGGAGCTGTTTTTT; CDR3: CASSPPRRELFF
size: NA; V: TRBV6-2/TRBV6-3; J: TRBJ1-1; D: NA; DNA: TGTGCCAGCAGTTACGGTAGACACGGGATTGAAGCTTTCTTT; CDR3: CASSYGRHGIEAFF
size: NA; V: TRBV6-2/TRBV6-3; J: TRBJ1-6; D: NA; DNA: TGTGCCAGCAGTGCAGCCGGGATCGGGCGCTCACCCCTCCACTTT; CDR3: CASSAAGIGRSPLHF
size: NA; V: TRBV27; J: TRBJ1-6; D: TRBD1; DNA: TGTGCCAGCAGTTTCGGACAGGGGGGGAATTCACCCCTCCACTTT; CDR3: CASSFGQGGNSPLHF
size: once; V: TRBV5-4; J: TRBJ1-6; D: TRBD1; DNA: TGTGCCAGCAGCCTCTCCGGACAGGGCGGCAATTCACCCCTCCACTTT; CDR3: CASSLSGQGGNSPLHF
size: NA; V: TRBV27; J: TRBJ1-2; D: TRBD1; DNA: TGTGCCAGCAGTGGGACAGGGGGGCGTCCGAACTATGGCTACACCTTC; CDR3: CASSGTGGRPNYGYTF
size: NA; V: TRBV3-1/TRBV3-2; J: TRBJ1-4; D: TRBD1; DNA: TGTGCCAGCAGCCTCAGGGGGCGGGATGAAAAACTGTTTTTT; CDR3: CASSLRGRDEKLFF
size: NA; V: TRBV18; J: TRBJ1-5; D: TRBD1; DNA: TGTGCCAGCTCATTGGGACAGGGTACCAATCAGCCCCAGCATTTT; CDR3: CASSLGQGTNQPQHF
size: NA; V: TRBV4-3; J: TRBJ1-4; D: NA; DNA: TGCGCCAGCAGCCAAGGCCGGGACTGGGGATCGGAAAAACTGTTTTTT; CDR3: CASSQGRDWGSEKLFF
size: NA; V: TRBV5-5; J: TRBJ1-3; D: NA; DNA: TGTGCCAGCAGCTTGGTGCGGGAATCTGGAAACACCATATATTTT; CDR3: CASSLVRESGNTIYF
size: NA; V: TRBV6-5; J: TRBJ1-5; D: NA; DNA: TGTGCCAGCAGTTACCGGCGGAGAGAGCCCCAGCATTTT; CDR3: CASSYRRREPQHF
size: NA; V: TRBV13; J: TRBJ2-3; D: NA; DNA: TGTGCCAGCAGCACCTCAGGGGGACTTCGGCTCACAGATACGCAGTATTTT; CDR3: CASSTSGGLRLTDTQYF
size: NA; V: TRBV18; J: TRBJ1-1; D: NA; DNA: TGTGCCAGCTCCCGGGAGGGGCGCGGGACTGAAGCTTTCTTT; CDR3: CASSREGRGTEAFF
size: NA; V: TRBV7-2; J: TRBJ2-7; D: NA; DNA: TGTGCCAGCAGCTTAGTTGGGACAAGCTACGAGCAGTACTTC; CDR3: CASSLVGTSYEQYF
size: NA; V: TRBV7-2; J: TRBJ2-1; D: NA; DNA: TGTGCCAGCAGCTTGGAGGGTGAGCAGTTCTTC; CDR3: CASSLEGEQFF
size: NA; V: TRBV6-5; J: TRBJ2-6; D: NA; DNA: TGTGCCAGCAGTTACCGCAGCTCTGGGGCCAACGTCCTGACTTTC; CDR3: CASSYRSSGANVLTF
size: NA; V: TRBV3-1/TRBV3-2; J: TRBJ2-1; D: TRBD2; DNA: TGTGCCAGCAGCCCGGGACTAGCGGGGGCAAAAAATGAGCAGTTCTTC; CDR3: CASSPGLAGAKNEQFF
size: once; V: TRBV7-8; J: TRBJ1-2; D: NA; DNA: TGTGCCAGCAGCTTATCGCGGACACCTTCCCGCTATGGCTACACCTTC; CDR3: CASSLSRTPSRYGYTF
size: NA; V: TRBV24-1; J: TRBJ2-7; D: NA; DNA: TGTGCCACCAGCCCTGGATCACCACAGGTCGCCTACGAGCAGTACTTC; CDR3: CATSPGSPQVAYEQYF
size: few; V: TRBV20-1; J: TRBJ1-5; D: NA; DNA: TGCAGTGCTAGTTCGGGGGGGACTCAGCCCCAGCATTTT; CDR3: CSASSGGTQPQHF
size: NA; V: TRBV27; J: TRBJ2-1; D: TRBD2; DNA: TGTGCCAGCAGTTTCCTCGGGACTAGCGGTTACAATGAGCAGTTCTTC; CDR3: CASSFLGTSGYNEQFF
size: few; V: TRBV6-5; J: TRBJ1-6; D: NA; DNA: TGTGCCAGCAGCTCTAATTCACCCCTCCACTTT; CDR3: CASSSNSPLHF
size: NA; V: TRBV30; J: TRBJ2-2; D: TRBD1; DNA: TGTGCCCTAGCACAGGGGCCGAACACCGGGGAGCTGTTTTTT; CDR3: CALAQGPNTGELFF
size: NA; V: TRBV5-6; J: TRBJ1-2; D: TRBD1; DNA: TGTGCCAGCAGCTCCCGGGACAGGGTAGGCTACACCTTC; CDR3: CASSSRDRVGYTF
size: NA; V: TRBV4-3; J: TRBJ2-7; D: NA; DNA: TGCGCCAGCAGCCAAGGCATTGATGGACTGTCCTCCTACGAGCAGTACTTC; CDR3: CASSQGIDGLSSYEQYF
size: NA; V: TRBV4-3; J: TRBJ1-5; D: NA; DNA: TGCGCCAGCAGCCAAGATCCTTCAGGTCACAATCAGCCCCAGCATTTT; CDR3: CASSQDPSGHNQPQHF
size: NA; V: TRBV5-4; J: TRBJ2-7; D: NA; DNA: TGTGCCAGCAGCCCTGGCGGAGGGGATACCTACGAGCAGTACTTC; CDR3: CASSPGGGDTYEQYF
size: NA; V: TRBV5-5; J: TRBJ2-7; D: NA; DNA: TGTGCCAGCAGCATGGTCGGTTCCTACGAGCAGTACTTC; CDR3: CASSMVGSYEQYF
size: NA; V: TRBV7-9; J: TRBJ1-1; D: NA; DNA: TGTGCCAGCAGTAACACAGGGGAAGCTTTCTTT; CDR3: CASSNTGEAFF
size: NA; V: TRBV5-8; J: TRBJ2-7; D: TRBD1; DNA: TGTGCCAGCATCTACAGGGGGTCCCACGAGCAGTACTTC; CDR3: CASIYRGSHEQYF
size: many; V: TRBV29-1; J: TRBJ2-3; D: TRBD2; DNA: TGCAGCGTTGAGTTGGTTAGCGGGGATATTCCTGATTTT; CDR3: CSVELVSGDIPDF
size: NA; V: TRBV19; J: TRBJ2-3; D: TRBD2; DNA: TGTGCCAGTAGTATCAGCGGGAGTGCAGATACGCAGTATTTT; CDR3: CASSISGSADTQYF
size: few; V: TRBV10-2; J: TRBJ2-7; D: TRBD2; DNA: TGCGCCAGCAGAGATAGCGGGGGGGCCTACGAGCAGTACTTC; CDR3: CASRDSGGAYEQYF
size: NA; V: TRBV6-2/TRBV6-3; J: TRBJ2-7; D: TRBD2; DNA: TGTGCCAGCAGTCTACTAGCGTTCGAGCAGTACTTC; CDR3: CASSLLAFEQYF
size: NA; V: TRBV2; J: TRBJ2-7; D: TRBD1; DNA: TGTGCCAGCAATCAGGGGGACTCCTACGAGCAGTACTTC; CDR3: CASNQGDSYEQYF
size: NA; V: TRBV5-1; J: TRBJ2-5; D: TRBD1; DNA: TGCGCCAGCAGTCATCCGGGACAGGGGTGGGAGACCCAGTACTTC; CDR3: CASSHPGQGWETQYF
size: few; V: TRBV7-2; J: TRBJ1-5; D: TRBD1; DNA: TGTGCCAGCAGCCCAGGGACAGGCGAAGGTCAGCCCCAGCATTTT; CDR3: CASSPGTGEGQPQHF